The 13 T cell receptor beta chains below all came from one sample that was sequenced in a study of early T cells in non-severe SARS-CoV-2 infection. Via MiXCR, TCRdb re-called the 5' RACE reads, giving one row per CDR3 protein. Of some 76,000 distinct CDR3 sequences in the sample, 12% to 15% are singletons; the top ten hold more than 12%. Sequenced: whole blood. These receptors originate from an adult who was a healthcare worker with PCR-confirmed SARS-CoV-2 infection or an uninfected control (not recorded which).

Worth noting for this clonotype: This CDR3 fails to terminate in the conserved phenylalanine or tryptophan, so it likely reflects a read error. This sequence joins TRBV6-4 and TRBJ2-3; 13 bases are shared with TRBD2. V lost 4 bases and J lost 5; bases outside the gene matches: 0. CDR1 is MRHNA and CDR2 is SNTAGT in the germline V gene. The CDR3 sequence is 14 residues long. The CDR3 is CASSGLAGGDTQYS. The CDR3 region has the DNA TGTGCCAGCAGTGGACTAGCGGGGGGAGATACGCAGTATTCT.

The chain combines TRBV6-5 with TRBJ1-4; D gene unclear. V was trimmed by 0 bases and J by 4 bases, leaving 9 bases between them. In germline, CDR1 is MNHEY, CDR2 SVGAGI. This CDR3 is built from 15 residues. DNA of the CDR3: TGTGCCAGCAGTTACTCGAACGGTTTTAATGAAAAACTGTTTTTT. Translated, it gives CASSYSNGFNEKLFF.

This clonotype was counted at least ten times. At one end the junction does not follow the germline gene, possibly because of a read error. The CDR3 nucleotides read TGTGCCAGCTCAGACAGGGGCTACGAGCAGCACTTC. It codes for CASSDRGYEQHF. The chain has TRBV18 and TRBJ2-7; 8 bases fit TRBD1. CDR1 is KGHSH, CDR2 LQKENI, per germline. This CDR3 region has 12 residues.

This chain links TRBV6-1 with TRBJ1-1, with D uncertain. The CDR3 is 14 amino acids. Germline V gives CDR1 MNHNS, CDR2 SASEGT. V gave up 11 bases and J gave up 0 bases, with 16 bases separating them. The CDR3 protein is CACLDNVMNTEAFF. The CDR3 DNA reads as TGTGCCTGCCTAGACAATGTCATGAACACTGAAGCTTTCTTT.

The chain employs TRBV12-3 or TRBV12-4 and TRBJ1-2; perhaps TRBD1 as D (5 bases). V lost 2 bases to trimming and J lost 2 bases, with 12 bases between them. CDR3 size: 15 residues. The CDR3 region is CASSLWLGANYGYTF. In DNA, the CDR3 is TGTGCCAGCAGTTTATGGTTAGGGGCAAACTATGGCTACACCTTC.

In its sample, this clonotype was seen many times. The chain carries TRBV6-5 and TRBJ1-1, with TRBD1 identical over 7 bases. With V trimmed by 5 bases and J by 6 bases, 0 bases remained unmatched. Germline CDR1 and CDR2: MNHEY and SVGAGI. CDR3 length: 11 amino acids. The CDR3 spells CASSDRAEAFF. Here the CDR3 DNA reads TGTGCCAGCAGTGACAGGGCTGAAGCTTTCTTT.

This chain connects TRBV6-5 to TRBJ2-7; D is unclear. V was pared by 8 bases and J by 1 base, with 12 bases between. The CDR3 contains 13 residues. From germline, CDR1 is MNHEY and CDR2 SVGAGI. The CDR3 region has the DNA TGTGCCAGCGGAGTTCGCAAGTCCTACGAGCAGTACTTC. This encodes CASGVRKSYEQYF.

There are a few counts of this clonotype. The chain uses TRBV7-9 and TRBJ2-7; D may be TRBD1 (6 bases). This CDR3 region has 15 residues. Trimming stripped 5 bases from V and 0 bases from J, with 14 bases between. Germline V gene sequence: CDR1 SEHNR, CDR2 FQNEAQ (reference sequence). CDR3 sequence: CASSPGQHPSYEQYF. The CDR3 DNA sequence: TGTGCCAGCAGCCCCGGACAGCACCCCTCCTACGAGCAGTACTTC.

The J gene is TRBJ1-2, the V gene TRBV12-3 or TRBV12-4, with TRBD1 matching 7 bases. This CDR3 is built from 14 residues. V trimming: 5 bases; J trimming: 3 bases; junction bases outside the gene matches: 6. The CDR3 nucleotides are TGTGCCAGCAGTAGACAGGGAAGGGACTATGGCTACACCTTC. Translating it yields CASSRQGRDYGYTF.

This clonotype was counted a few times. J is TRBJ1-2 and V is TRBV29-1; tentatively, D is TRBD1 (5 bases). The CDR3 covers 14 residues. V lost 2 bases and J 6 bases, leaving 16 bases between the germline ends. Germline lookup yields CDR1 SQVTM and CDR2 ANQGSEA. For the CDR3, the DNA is TGCAGCGTTGAACCCCGTTCCAGGGTCGATGGCTACACCTTC. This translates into CSVEPRSRVDGYTF.

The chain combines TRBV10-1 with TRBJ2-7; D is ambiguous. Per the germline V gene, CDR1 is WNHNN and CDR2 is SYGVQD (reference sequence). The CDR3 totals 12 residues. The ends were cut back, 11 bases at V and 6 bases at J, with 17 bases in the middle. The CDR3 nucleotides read TGCGCCCCCTCCCCCCGAACCGGCGAGCAGTACTTC. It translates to CAPSPRTGEQYF.

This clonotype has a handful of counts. The CDR3 DNA reads TGTGCCTGGAGTGCCCTAGCCCGGGAGCTGTTTTTT. Translating it yields CAWSALARELFF. V usage is TRBV30 and J usage is TRBJ2-2; a weak D match, TRBD2 (5 bases). The CDR3 contains 12 residues. The V end was cut by 1 base, the J end by 9 bases, with 9 bases between. The V gene's germline CDR1 is GTSNPN and CDR2 SVGIG (reference sequence).

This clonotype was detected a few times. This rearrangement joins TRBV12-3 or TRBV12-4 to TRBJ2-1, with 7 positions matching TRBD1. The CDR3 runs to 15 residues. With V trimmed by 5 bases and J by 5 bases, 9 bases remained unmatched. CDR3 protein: CASSARRDSNNEQFF. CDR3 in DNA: TGTGCCAGCAGTGCGCGCCGGGACAGCAACAATGAGCAGTTCTTC.